This TCR beta chain comes out of a study of cytomegalovirus exposure and HLA in healthy donors. To note about this clone: The antigen is undetermined.

Overall study findings and caveats: Versus the approximately 700-donor mean, an Asian-associated ancestry cluster reportedly showed fewer N-insertions in a later analysis. A list of 150 to 200 TCR beta chains associated with cytomegalovirus was given.

The study ran its PCR with 60 Vbeta and 13 Jbeta primers. Assay used: immunoSEQ multiplex PCR; TCRdb lists only in-frame clones, some missing. The table records some 130,000 clones, approximately 80% of them present only once. V lost 5 bases and J lost 7; bases outside the gene matches: 5. This CDR3 has 13 residues. Per germline, CDR1 MNHEY and CDR2 SVGAGI. This TCR was recovered from a female donor in good health and CMV-seronegative. This chain connects TRBV6-5 to TRBJ1-2; the match to TRBD1 covers 9 bases. The sequenced sample was PBMCs. CDR3 bases: TGTGCCAGCAGTGAGAGGGACAGGGCTGGCTACACCTTC. This translates into CASSERDRAGYTF.